This TCR beta chain was sequenced for a study of blood T cell repertoires in COVID-19 (TCRdb year 2020). In the study overall: Samples covering the acute and convalescent phases of COVID-19 were provided by collaborators in the United States, Italy and Spain. The material from the prospective study consisted of cDNA or gDNA derived from T cells, B-cell-depleted T cells, or PBMCs. The dataset comprised deeply sampled blood TCRbeta repertoires from subjects exposed to, actively infected with, or recovered from COVID-19. The repertoires were released in a freely available public database intended as a resource for research on the immune response to SARS-CoV-2. Samples were obtained from the ongoing ImmuneRACE study (first 160 participants) and from over 1,000 subjects provided by 6 global collaborators. The sample metadata nearly always contained a de-identified subject ID, COVID-19 status, age in years and sex. Where available, HLA class I and class II types were obtained from metadata supplied by the sample provider rather than from assay-based typing. Study-wide findings and limitations: The amount of clinical and demographic metadata varied by source and participant and was provided uncurated.

Each collaborating institution followed its own protocols to collect whole blood in K2EDTA tubes. For TCRbeta analysis, collaborators shipped samples as frozen whole blood, isolated PBMCs, or DNA extracted from either of those sample types. Reading the germline V gene gives CDR1 SGHNT and CDR2 YENEEA. From its cysteine to its phenylalanine, the CDR3 spans 15 amino acids. The retained sequence is limited to the CDR3, 45 bases, with the frame set at the first base. Trimming accounts for 4 bases at V and 4 bases at J, while the number of junction bases matched to no gene is 7. The immunoSEQ Assay, a bias-controlled multiplex PCR, was used to amplify TCRbeta CDR3 regions from genomic DNA. The paper's processing steps were these. The number of nucleated cells in each sample was estimated by amplification of reference gene primers within the assay. To quantify the absolute abundance of each unique TCRbeta CDR3 rearrangement, sequence reads were collapsed and filtered. Productive Simpson clonality was computed per sample as the square root of Simpson's diversity index over productive rearrangements. This is the immuneACCESS table as TCRdb keeps it, with only in-frame sequences that have V and J called. A part of the clones is gone; compared with another copy, unresolved V genes explain less than half, and the rest is unexplained. V and J calls and clone size are given by that table; D and trimming were obtained from the DNA. The sample has 70,000 or so clones on record, more than 85% of them singletons. Around 0.6% of the sample goes to the ten largest clones.

Only one count was recorded for this clone. This receptor's antigen is unknown. It has no much larger one-base neighbor in the sample; base qualities were not kept. The sequenced sample consisted of peripheral blood. The rearranged segments are TRBV11-3 and TRBJ2-3; TRBD1 agrees with 8 junctional bases. This sequence was found in a man aged 60 to 75 with acute or convalescent COVID-19. The DNA sequence is TGTGCCAGCAGCTCCAGGACAGGGTTCCCAGATACGCAGTATTTT. This codes for CASSSRTGFPDTQYF.